This entry lists 15 T cell receptor beta chains sequenced from one sample in a study of cytomegalovirus exposure and HLA in healthy donors. 13 Jbeta primers and 60 Vbeta primers were used for the PCR. Profiling relied on immunoSEQ multiplex PCR, and the TCRdb table lists in-frame clones only, not all of them. Altogether over 65,000 clones are present, approximately 80% being singletons, with the ten largest covering around 7%. The material sequenced was PBMCs. These receptor sequences come from a human donor in good health.

The CDR3 spells CASSLISGSSTDTQYF. CDR3 nucleotides: TGTGCCAGCAGTTTGATTAGCGGTTCTAGCACAGATACGCAGTATTTT. This chain links TRBV6-6 with TRBJ2-3, with TRBD2 as a possible D gene (6 bases). The CDR3 runs 16 residues. CDR1 and CDR2 from the germline V gene are MNHNY and SVGAGI (reference sequence). With 4 bases removed from V and 0 bases from J, the gap between germline ends came to 14 bases.

The chain couples TRBV29-1 to TRBJ2-3, with D perhaps matching TRBD1 (8 bases). The ends were cut back, 6 bases at V and 2 bases at J, with 18 bases in the middle. Germline loops: CDR1 SQVTM, CDR2 ANQGSEA. The CDR3 runs to 15 residues. The CDR3 DNA follows: TGCAGCGTGTTGGGGGGGACAGGATCCACAGATACGCAGTATTTT. This codes for CSVLGGTGSTDTQYF.

The J gene is TRBJ2-1, the V gene TRBV9, with D possibly matching TRBD2 (6 bases). Germline CDR1 and CDR2: SGDLS and YYNGEE. The CDR3 loop spans 13 amino acids. V was trimmed by 0 bases and J by 9 bases, leaving 10 bases between them. The CDR3 sequence: CASSVDAGTEQFF. The CDR3 nucleotides read TGTGCCAGCAGCGTAGACGCGGGGACTGAGCAGTTCTTC.

In this sample, this clone turned up once. V gene TRBV7-9 combines with J gene TRBJ2-7; D may be TRBD2 (5 bases). CDR1 is SEHNR and CDR2 is FQNEAQ in the germline V gene (reference sequence). The length of the CDR3 is 14 residues. V was pared by 0 bases and J by 3 bases, with 9 bases between. This CDR3 reads CASSLAGSYYEQYF. CDR3 nucleotides: TGTGCCAGCAGCTTAGCAGGGAGCTACTACGAGCAGTACTTC.

The rearrangement joins TRBV29-1 to TRBJ1-1, with 8 bases fitting TRBD1. Germline V gene data show CDR1 as SQVTM and CDR2 as ANQGSEA. V trimming: 7 bases; J trimming: 0 bases; junction bases outside the gene matches: 16. The CDR3 totals 17 residues. In DNA form, the CDR3 reads TGCAGCGCCCTACCTGACAGGGGCCCTTGGATGAACACTGAAGCTTTCTTT. Translation: CSALPDRGPWMNTEAFF.

This chain joins TRBV6-5 and TRBJ2-7, with 11 bases identical to TRBD2. V lost 7 bases to trimming and J lost 7 bases; unmatched junction nucleotides: 12. The length of the CDR3 is 15 residues. CDR1 is MNHEY, CDR2 SVGAGI, per germline. The CDR3 sequence is CASKGQLAGGWEQYF. The CDR3 bases are TGTGCCAGCAAGGGTCAGCTAGCGGGGGGTTGGGAGCAGTACTTC.

The rearrangement links TRBV7-9 to TRBJ1-2; no definite D call. This CDR3 is built from 16 residues. Germline-derived CDR1 and CDR2 are SEHNR and FQNEAQ (reference sequence). Trimming cost V 4 bases and J 4 bases, with 19 bases left between them. This CDR3 reads CASSSYPEGPSYGYTF. The CDR3 nucleotides are TGTGCCAGCAGCTCGTATCCGGAGGGTCCCAGCTATGGCTACACCTTC.

This chain connects TRBV25-1 to TRBJ1-6, with D uncertain. V lost 1 base to trimming and J lost 4 bases, with 8 bases between them. Germline V gene data show CDR1 as MGHDK and CDR2 as SYGVNS. The CDR3 is 15 amino acids. CDR3 DNA sequence: TGTGCCAGCAGTGAATCTGAGGGATATAATTCACCCCTCCACTTT. Protein product: CASSESEGYNSPLHF.

V is TRBV5-4 and J is TRBJ1-3; perhaps TRBD1 as D (6 bases). CDR3 size: 13 residues. The ends were cut back, 6 bases at V and 7 bases at J, with 14 bases in the middle. Germline assignment: CDR1 SGHNT and CDR2 YYREEE (reference sequence). CDR3 amino acids: CASTFTGSNTIYF. The DNA of the CDR3 is TGTGCCAGCACCTTCACAGGGAGCAACACCATATATTTT.

The CDR3 nucleotides read TGTGCCAGCAGGCCGGGACAGCGACTTGAAAAACTGTTTTTT. Protein product: CASRPGQRLEKLFF. The chain recombines TRBV6-5 with TRBJ1-4; 7 nucleotides agree with TRBD1. Germline values: CDR1 MNHEY, CDR2 SVGAGI. This CDR3 has 14 amino acids. V was clipped by 6 bases and J by 7 bases; unmatched bases: 8.

V is TRBV19 and J is TRBJ1-2, with D tentatively TRBD1 (6 bases). Germline CDR1 is LNHDA and CDR2 is SQIVND (reference sequence). CDR3 length: 14 amino acids. The ends were cut back, 7 bases at V and 7 bases at J, with 19 bases in the middle. The CDR3 sequence: CASISVGQGFGYTF. The CDR3 DNA is TGTGCCAGTATCAGCGTAGGGCAGGGGTTTGGCTACACCTTC.

This chain links TRBV4-3 with TRBJ2-1; D gene unclear. Germline CDR1 and CDR2: LGHNA and YSLEER. The CDR3 is 15 amino acids. Trimming took 1 base from V and 0 from J, leaving 7 bases between them. The CDR3, as DNA: TGCGCCAGCAGCCAAGCTATGAGCTCCTACAATGAGCAGTTCTTC. Encoded protein: CASSQAMSSYNEQFF.

This clone was seen just once. V is TRBV25-1 and J is TRBJ1-1; 9 bases fit TRBD1. After removal of 3 bases from V and 1 base from J, the junction contained 6 bases not matched to a gene. The CDR3 has 16 residues. Germline CDR1 reads MGHDK; CDR2 reads SYGVNS. In DNA, the CDR3 is TGTGCCAGCAGTGACACAGGGGGCCCCGGGAACACTGAAGCTTTCTTT. Protein: CASSDTGGPGNTEAFF.

With respect to this clone: One end of the junction does not line up with germline, which may come from a read error. This rearrangement joins TRBV5-8 to TRBJ1-2, with TRBD1 as a possible D gene (5 bases). Germline V gene sequence: CDR1 SGHTS, CDR2 YDEGEE. There are 13 residues in the CDR3. The CDR3 sequence is CASSQYTGDGYPF. DNA for the CDR3: TGTGCCAGCAGCCAATATACGGGGGATGGCTACCCCTTC.

This chain links TRBV19 with TRBJ1-1; D is perhaps TRBD1 (5 bases). Per germline, CDR1 LNHDA and CDR2 SQIVND (reference sequence). V shed 5 bases and J shed 1 base, with 17 bases lying between them. The CDR3 spans 16 residues. The CDR3 loop is CASSLTLGLGNTEAFF. CDR3 nucleotides: TGTGCCAGTAGTCTCACACTGGGACTTGGGAACACTGAAGCTTTCTTT.